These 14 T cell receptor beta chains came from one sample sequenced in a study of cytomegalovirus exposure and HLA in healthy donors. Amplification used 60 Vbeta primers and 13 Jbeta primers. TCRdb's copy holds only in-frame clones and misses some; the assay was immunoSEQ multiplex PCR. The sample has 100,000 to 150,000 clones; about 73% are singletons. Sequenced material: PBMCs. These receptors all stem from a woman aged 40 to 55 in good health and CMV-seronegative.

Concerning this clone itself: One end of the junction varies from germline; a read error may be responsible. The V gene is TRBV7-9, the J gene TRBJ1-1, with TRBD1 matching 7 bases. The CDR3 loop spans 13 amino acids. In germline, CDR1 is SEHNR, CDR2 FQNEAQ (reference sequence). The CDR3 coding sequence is TGTTCCAGCATCTCCGGGACAGATGGTGAAGCTTTCTTT. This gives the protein CSSISGTDGEAFF.

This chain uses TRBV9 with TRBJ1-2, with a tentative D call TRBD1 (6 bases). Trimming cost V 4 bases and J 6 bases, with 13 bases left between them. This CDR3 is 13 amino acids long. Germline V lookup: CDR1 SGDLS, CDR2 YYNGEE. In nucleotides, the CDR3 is TGTGCCAGCAGCACTTGGACAGACCATGGCTACACCTTC. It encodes CASSTWTDHGYTF.

This chain's CDR3 is CASSERANSYNEQFF. The CDR3 DNA sequence: TGTGCCAGCAGTGAGAGAGCGAACTCCTACAATGAGCAGTTCTTC. The rearrangement uses TRBV6-4 and TRBJ2-1, with D unresolved. The CDR3 has 15 residues. Germline V gene sequence: CDR1 MRHNA, CDR2 SNTAGT. Trimming left V 3 bases short and J 0 bases short, with 9 bases between.

The CDR3 here is CASSLSGAAGGELFF. CDR3 nucleotide sequence: TGTGCCAGCAGCTTATCAGGGGCCGCAGGCGGGGAGCTGTTTTTT. The rearrangement joins TRBV7-3 to TRBJ2-2; TRBD1 might be the D (6 bases). This CDR3 spans 15 amino acids. Germline V gives CDR1 SGHTA, CDR2 FQGTGA. V lost 2 bases, J lost 7 bases, and 14 bases lay in between.

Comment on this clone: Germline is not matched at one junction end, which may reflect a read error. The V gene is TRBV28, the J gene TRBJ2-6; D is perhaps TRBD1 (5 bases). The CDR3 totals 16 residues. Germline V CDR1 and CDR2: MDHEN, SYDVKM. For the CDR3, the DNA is TGTGCCAGCAGTGAACTTACTATATCTGGGGCCAACGGCCTGACTTTC. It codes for CASSELTISGANGLTF.

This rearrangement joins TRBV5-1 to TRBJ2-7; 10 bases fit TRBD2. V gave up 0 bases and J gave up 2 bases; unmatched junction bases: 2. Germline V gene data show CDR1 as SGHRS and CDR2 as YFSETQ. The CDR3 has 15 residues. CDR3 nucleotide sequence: TGCGCCAGCAGCTTGGTAACTAGCGGGGCCTACGAGCAGTACTTC. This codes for CASSLVTSGAYEQYF.

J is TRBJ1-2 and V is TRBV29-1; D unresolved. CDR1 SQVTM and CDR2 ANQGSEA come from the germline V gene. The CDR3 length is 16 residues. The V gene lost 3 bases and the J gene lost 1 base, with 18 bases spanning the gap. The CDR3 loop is CSVDRIVSGSNYGYTF. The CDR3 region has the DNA TGCAGCGTTGACCGCATCGTTTCGGGGAGTAACTATGGCTACACCTTC. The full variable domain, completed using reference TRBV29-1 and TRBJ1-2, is SAVISQKPSRDICQRGTSLTIQCQVDSQVTMMFWYRQQPGQSLTLIATANQGSEATYESGFVIDKFPISRPNLTFSTLTVSNMSPEDSSIYLCSVDRIVSGSNYGYTFGSGTRLTVV.

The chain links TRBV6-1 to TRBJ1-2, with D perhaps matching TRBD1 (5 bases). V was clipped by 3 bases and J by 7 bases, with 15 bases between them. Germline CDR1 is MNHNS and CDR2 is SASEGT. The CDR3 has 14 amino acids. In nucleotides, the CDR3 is TGTGCCAGCAGTGATGCGGCAGGGTACCGTGGCTACACCTTC. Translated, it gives CASSDAAGYRGYTF.

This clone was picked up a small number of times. In DNA, the CDR3 is TGCAGCGTTGAAAAAAAGGAGGGCTATGGCTACACCTTC. It is translated as CSVEKKEGYGYTF. The chain links TRBV29-1 to TRBJ1-2; D gene unclear. Trimming removed 2 bases from V and 4 bases from J, with 11 bases in between. This CDR3 is 13 amino acids long. Germline V gene data show CDR1 as SQVTM and CDR2 as ANQGSEA.

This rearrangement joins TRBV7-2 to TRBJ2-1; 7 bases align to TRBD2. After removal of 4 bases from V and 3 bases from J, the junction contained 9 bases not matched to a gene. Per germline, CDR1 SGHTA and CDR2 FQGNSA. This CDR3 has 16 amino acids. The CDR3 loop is CASSSRLAGNYNEQFF. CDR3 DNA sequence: TGTGCCAGCAGCTCGAGACTAGCCGGAAACTACAATGAGCAGTTCTTC.

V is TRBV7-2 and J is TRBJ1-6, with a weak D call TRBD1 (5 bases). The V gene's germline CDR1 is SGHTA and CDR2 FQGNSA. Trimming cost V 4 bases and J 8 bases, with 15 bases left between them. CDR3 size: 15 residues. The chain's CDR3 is CASSWRQGWDSPLHF. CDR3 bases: TGTGCCAGCAGCTGGCGGCAGGGATGGGATTCACCCCTCCACTTT.

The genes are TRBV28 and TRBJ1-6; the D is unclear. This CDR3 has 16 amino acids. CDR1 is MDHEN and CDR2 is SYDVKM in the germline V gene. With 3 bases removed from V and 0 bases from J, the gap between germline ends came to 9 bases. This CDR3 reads CASSFFGSSYNSPLHF. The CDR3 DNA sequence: TGTGCCAGCAGTTTCTTTGGGAGCTCCTATAATTCACCCCTCCACTTT.

For the CDR3, the DNA is TGTGCCAGCAGCACGGCAGGGTCAGCAGATACGCAGTATTTT. This sequence encodes CASSTAGSADTQYF. The chain carries TRBV27 and TRBJ2-3, with TRBD1 as a possible D gene (5 bases). Germline lookup yields CDR1 MNHEY and CDR2 SMNVEV (reference sequence). There are 14 residues in the CDR3. Trimming took off 6 bases at V and 4 bases at J, with 14 bases between the two ends.

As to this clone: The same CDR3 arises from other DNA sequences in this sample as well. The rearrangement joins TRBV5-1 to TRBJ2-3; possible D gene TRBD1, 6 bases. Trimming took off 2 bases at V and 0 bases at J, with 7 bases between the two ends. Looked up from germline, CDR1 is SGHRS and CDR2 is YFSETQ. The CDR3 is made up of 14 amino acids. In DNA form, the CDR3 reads TGCGCCAGCAGCTTAGGACAGAGCACAGATACGCAGTATTTT. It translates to CASSLGQSTDTQYF.